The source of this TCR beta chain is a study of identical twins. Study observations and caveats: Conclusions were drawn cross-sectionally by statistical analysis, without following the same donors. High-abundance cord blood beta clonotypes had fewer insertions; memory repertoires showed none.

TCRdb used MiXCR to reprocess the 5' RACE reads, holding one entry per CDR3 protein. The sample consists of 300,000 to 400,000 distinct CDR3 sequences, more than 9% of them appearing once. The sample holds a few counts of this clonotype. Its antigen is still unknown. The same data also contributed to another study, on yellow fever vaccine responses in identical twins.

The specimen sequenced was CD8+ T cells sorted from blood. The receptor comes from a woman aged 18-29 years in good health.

CDR3 DNA: TGTGCCAGCAGGGGGGGGTTCTTGGCGAACACCGGGGAGCTGTTTTTT. Translating gives CASRGGFLANTGELFF. V usage is TRBV6-2 or TRBV6-3 and J usage is TRBJ2-2; TRBD2 agrees at 7 bases. This CDR3 has 16 residues. The ends lost 6 bases at V and 0 bases at J; junction bases unmatched: 7. CDR1 is MNHEY and CDR2 is SVGEGT in the germline V gene.